The 27 T cell receptor beta chains in this list originate from one sample, sequenced in a study of T cells after yellow fever vaccination. MiXCR was run by TCRdb on the 5' RACE reads, yielding one entry per CDR3 protein. The sample lists 50,000 to 60,000 distinct CDR3 sequences, 6.6% occurring once. The sample in question was CD8+ T cells not binding an NS4B(214-222) dextramer, sorted from PBMCs, obtained around 45 days after the first yellow fever vaccination. The origin of the receptors is a young man who received the YFV17D yellow fever vaccine.

The gene calls are TRBV28 and TRBJ2-7; 9 bases are a match to TRBD1. V lost 2 bases to trimming and J lost 2 bases; unmatched junction nucleotides: 1. The CDR3 spans 14 residues. Germline CDR1 is MDHEN and CDR2 is SYDVKM. DNA of the CDR3: TGTGCCAGCAGTTTAGGGACAGGGACCTACGAGCAGTACGTC. This translates into CASSLGTGTYEQYV.

This clonotype has at least ten counts. The chain couples TRBV6-5 to TRBJ2-1; no clear D gene. Germline CDR1 and CDR2: MNHEY and SVGAGI. The CDR3 consists of 14 residues. V was trimmed by 0 bases and J by 6 bases, leaving 9 bases between them. The CDR3 DNA is TGTGCCAGCAGTTACTCAGGTTCGGGCAATGAGCAGTTCTTC. Its protein is CASSYSGSGNEQFF.

This clonotype occurred many times. This sequence joins TRBV5-1 and TRBJ2-1; the D call may be TRBD1 or TRBD2 (5 bases each). V was cut by 4 bases and J by 7 bases, with 21 bases left in between. CDR1 is SGHRS and CDR2 is YFSETQ in the germline V gene. CDR3 length equals 16 residues. CDR3 DNA: TGCGCCAGCAGCAACACCGGGACCGAAGCAGGAAATGAGCAGTTCTTC. Residues: CASSNTGTEAGNEQFF.

In this sample, this clonotype turned up a few times. This chain links TRBV27 with TRBJ1-2, with TRBD1 matching over 7 bases. V dropped 8 bases and J dropped 7; count of bases not matched to a gene: 7. The CDR3 is 12 residues long. Looked up from germline, CDR1 is MNHEY and CDR2 is SMNVEV (reference sequence). The CDR3 region is CASRQGQTGYTF. DNA for the CDR3: TGTGCCAGCCGACAGGGCCAAACTGGCTACACCTTC.

This clonotype has a handful of counts. The chain employs TRBV6-2 or TRBV6-3 and TRBJ2-7; 11 nucleotides align to TRBD1. Germline CDR1 reads MNHEY; CDR2 reads SVGEGT. Trimming took 1 base from V and 7 from J; bases not matched to a gene: 3. The CDR3 has 14 amino acids. CDR3 coding DNA: TGTGCCAGCAGTTACTTGGGGACAGGGGGAGAGCAGTACGTC. Translated, it gives CASSYLGTGGEQYV.

This clonotype has at least ten counts. The chain combines TRBV7-9 with TRBJ1-1, with D maybe TRBD1 (5 bases). From germline, CDR1 is SEHNR and CDR2 FQNEAQ (reference sequence). The V and J ends lost 5 bases and 0 bases respectively, with 10 bases between them. This CDR3 has 14 residues. CDR3: CASSLGLMNTEAFF. In nucleotides, the CDR3 is TGTGCCAGCAGCCTGGGACTGATGAACACTGAAGCTTTCTTT.

This clonotype was counted a few times. The chain is built from TRBV4-1 and TRBJ2-2, with D possibly being TRBD1 (5 bases). Germline CDR1 and CDR2: MGHRA and YSYEKL. Trimming pared 4 bases from V and 4 bases from J, leaving 13 bases between. The CDR3 loop spans 15 amino acids. CDR3 residues: CASSPAGFLTGELFF. CDR3 nucleotide sequence: TGCGCCAGCAGCCCGGCAGGGTTCCTCACCGGGGAGCTGTTTTTT.

V is TRBV5-6 and J is TRBJ1-1; D perhaps matches TRBD1 (5 bases). Germline V gene lookup returns CDR1 SGHDT and CDR2 YYEEEE. CDR3 length equals 13 residues. V gave up 4 bases and J gave up 8 bases, with 15 bases separating them. The CDR3 nucleotides read TGTGCCAGCAGCCCAGGGCGCCTCACCGAAGCTTTCTTT. Protein: CASSPGRLTEAFF.

The chain links TRBV20-1 to TRBJ2-4; 8 positions match TRBD1. The length of the CDR3 is 14 residues. CDR1 is DFQATT and CDR2 is SNEGSKA in the germline V gene (reference sequence). V shed 6 bases, J shed 3 bases, and the junction held 7 bases outside the gene matches. The CDR3 here is CSARDRNFKNIQYF. For the CDR3, the DNA is TGCAGTGCCCGGGACAGGAATTTCAAAAACATTCAGTACTTC.

This clonotype has a count of ten or more. The V gene is TRBV2, the J gene TRBJ2-7, with TRBD1 matching over 10 bases. The CDR3 runs 14 residues. The ends lost 8 bases at V and 4 bases at J; junction bases unmatched: 8. In germline, CDR1 is SNHLY, CDR2 FYNNEI. CDR3 nucleotides: TGTGCCAGCGGACAAGGGACAGGGGTATACGAGCAGTACTTC. Encoded protein: CASGQGTGVYEQYF.

This clonotype was counted between two and nine times. The rearrangement uses TRBV12-3 or TRBV12-4 and TRBJ1-1; D is unclear. This CDR3 comprises 11 residues. V was shortened by 3 bases and J by 3 bases, with 2 bases between the two germline ends. CDR3 DNA: TGTGCCAGCAGTTTCGACACTGAAGCTTTCTTT. Translated, it gives CASSFDTEAFF.

In this sample, this clonotype turned up a few times. The J gene is TRBJ2-5, the V gene TRBV15, with D uncertain. V gave up 0 bases and J gave up 3 bases, with 14 bases separating them. Germline V gives CDR1 LNHNV, CDR2 YYDKDF (reference sequence). The CDR3 runs to 16 residues. Here the CDR3 DNA reads TGTGCCACCAGCAGAGATTCTTTGCGGTTAGAAGAGACCCAGTACTTC. It yields the protein CATSRDSLRLEETQYF. Complete variable domain (other parts from reference TRBV15 and TRBJ2-5): DAMVIQNPRYQVTQFGKPVTLSCSQTLNHNVMYWYQQKSSQAPKLLFHYYDKDFNNEADTPDNFQSRRPNTSFCFLDIRSPGLGDTAMYLCATSRDSLRLEETQYFGPGTRLLVL.

As regards this clonotype: Being one base from a much bigger clone, this may be a read error. The rearrangement links TRBV6-1 to TRBJ1-5, with D tentatively TRBD1 (5 bases). V lost 6 bases to trimming and J lost 6 bases, with 15 bases between them. The length of the CDR3 is 14 residues. Per germline, CDR1 MNHNS and CDR2 SASEGT. The CDR3 DNA reads as TGTGCCAGCAGCCAAGACGGGGCAGGTCAGCCCCAGCATTTT. Translation: CASSQDGAGQPQHF.

At least ten counts were recorded for this clonotype. The rearrangement uses TRBV7-9 and TRBJ2-5; the D gene is possibly TRBD1 (6 bases). Germline V gene data show CDR1 as SEHNR and CDR2 as FQNEAQ (reference sequence). The CDR3 extends over 14 amino acids. Trimming removed 6 bases from V and 2 bases from J, with 13 bases in between. CDR3: CASSYRQAQETQYF. In DNA form, the CDR3 reads TGTGCCAGCAGTTACCGACAGGCACAAGAGACCCAGTACTTC.

This clonotype was counted between two and nine times. This chain connects TRBV4-3 to TRBJ1-1, with D hard to call. This CDR3 spans 15 amino acids. The germline V gene has CDR1 LGHNA and CDR2 YSLEER. V shed 1 base and J shed 4 bases, with 13 bases lying between them. DNA for the CDR3: TGCGCCAGCAGCCAAGTGGGTGGAGGTGGCACTGAAGCTTTCTTT. Its translation is CASSQVGGGGTEAFF.

This clonotype came up many times. This sequence joins TRBV4-1 and TRBJ1-5, with D possibly being TRBD1 (6 bases). Looked up from germline, CDR1 is MGHRA and CDR2 is YSYEKL. This CDR3 contains 15 residues. Between the trimmed V and J ends, which lost 1 base and 5 bases, there was a span of 12 bases. For the CDR3, the DNA is TGCGCCAGCAGCCAAGTGCTGAGGGGGGATCAGCCCCAGCATTTT. Protein sequence: CASSQVLRGDQPQHF.

This clonotype has ten or more counts. This chain connects TRBV4-1 to TRBJ1-6; perhaps TRBD1 as D (6 bases). The V end lost 0 bases, the J end lost 11 bases, and 14 bases lay between the germline ends. This CDR3 has 15 amino acids. Looked up from germline, CDR1 is MGHRA and CDR2 is YSYEKL. Here the CDR3 DNA reads TGCGCCAGCAGCCAAGAGCCAGGGGCCAAAGCACCCCTCCACTTT. As protein: CASSQEPGAKAPLHF.

The chain uses TRBV19 and TRBJ2-1; D is possibly TRBD1 (6 bases). The CDR3 has 18 residues. CDR1 LNHDA and CDR2 SQIVND come from the germline V gene (reference sequence). Deletions cut 0 bases from V and 5 bases from J, with 20 bases between. The CDR3 DNA reads as TGTGCCAGTAGTATAGATCTTAGGCCAGGGGCGTTGGACAATGAGCAGTTCTTC. Its protein product is CASSIDLRPGALDNEQFF.

This clonotype was recorded only once. The chain has TRBV4-3 and TRBJ1-2; 9 bases are shared with TRBD1. The CDR3 is 15 amino acids. Germline-derived CDR1 and CDR2 are LGHNA and YSLEER. The V gene end was trimmed by 2 bases and the J gene end by 4 bases; junction bases not matched to a gene: 5. The CDR3 spells CASSQWTGAGYGYTF. Here the CDR3 DNA reads TGCGCCAGCAGCCAATGGACAGGGGCGGGCTATGGCTACACCTTC.

The chain couples TRBV5-4 to TRBJ2-5; D remains ambiguous. This CDR3 region has 13 residues. V shed 0 bases and J shed 4 bases, with 7 bases lying between them. The V gene's germline CDR1 is SGHNT and CDR2 YYREEE (reference sequence). The CDR3 protein is CASSLGQTETQYF. CDR3 nucleotide sequence: TGTGCCAGCAGCTTGGGACAAACAGAGACCCAGTACTTC.

This clonotype was recorded many times. The V and J genes are TRBV6-1 and TRBJ2-5; TRBD1 might be the D (6 bases). This CDR3 comprises 14 residues. V gave up 7 bases and J gave up 5 bases, with 17 bases separating them. CDR1 and CDR2 from the germline V gene are MNHNS and SASEGT. CDR3 DNA sequence: TGTGCCAGCATGGGACCAGGGGAGTTGGAGACCCAGTACTTC. Translating gives CASMGPGELETQYF.

This clonotype appeared a few times. V gene TRBV11-1 combines with J gene TRBJ2-5; the D gene is possibly TRBD2 (5 bases). V was clipped by 0 bases and J by 2 bases, with 13 bases between them. Germline values: CDR1 SGHAT, CDR2 FQDESV (reference sequence). The CDR3 totals 16 residues. CDR3 bases: TGTGCCAGCAGCTTAGCCGGGTGGGGAGCACAAGAGACCCAGTACTTC. It codes for CASSLAGWGAQETQYF.

CDR3 amino acids: CASSIGGSYGYTF. Here the CDR3 DNA reads TGTGCCAGTAGTATCGGAGGCAGCTATGGCTACACCTTC. This rearrangement joins TRBV19 to TRBJ1-2, with D uncertain. Trimming removed 3 bases from V and 4 bases from J, with 9 bases in between. The V gene's germline CDR1 is LNHDA and CDR2 SQIVND (reference sequence). This CDR3 comprises 13 residues.

The chain combines TRBV20-1 with TRBJ2-4; 7 nucleotides align to TRBD1. Unmatched junction bases numbered 3, after V lost 0 bases and J lost 1 base. The germline CDR1 and CDR2 sequences are DFQATT and SNEGSKA (reference sequence). The CDR3 has 15 residues. The CDR3 protein is CSARDTQGAKNIQYF. DNA of the CDR3: TGCAGTGCTAGAGATACACAGGGGGCCAAAAACATTCAGTACTTC.

A few counts support this clonotype. This chain uses TRBV7-9 with TRBJ1-1; D is perhaps TRBD1 (5 bases). Germline V CDR1 and CDR2: SEHNR, FQNEAQ (reference sequence). This CDR3 has 13 residues. With 5 bases removed from V and 8 bases from J, the gap between germline ends came to 15 bases. Here the CDR3 reads CASSPTGTLEAFF. The DNA of the CDR3 is TGTGCCAGCAGCCCCACGGGGACTCTAGAAGCTTTCTTT.

At least ten counts were recorded for this clonotype. This sequence joins TRBV4-1 and TRBJ2-7; TRBD1 might be the D (6 bases). The CDR3 spans 16 residues. V was trimmed by 3 bases and J by 1 base, leaving 16 bases between them. Germline CDR1 and CDR2: MGHRA and YSYEKL. For the CDR3, the DNA is TGCGCCAGCAGCCAGGAAACGGGACATCCATCCTACGAGCAGTACGTC. This encodes CASSQETGHPSYEQYV.

This clonotype has at least ten counts. V and J are TRBV13 and TRBJ2-3; unclear D gene. The CDR3 runs 12 residues. V was shortened by 5 bases and J by 3 bases, with 6 bases between the two germline ends. Germline V gene data show CDR1 as PRHDT and CDR2 as FYEKMQ (reference sequence). The CDR3 bases are TGTGCCAGCAGCCCGAGGACAGATACGCAGTATTTT. It is translated as CASSPRTDTQYF.